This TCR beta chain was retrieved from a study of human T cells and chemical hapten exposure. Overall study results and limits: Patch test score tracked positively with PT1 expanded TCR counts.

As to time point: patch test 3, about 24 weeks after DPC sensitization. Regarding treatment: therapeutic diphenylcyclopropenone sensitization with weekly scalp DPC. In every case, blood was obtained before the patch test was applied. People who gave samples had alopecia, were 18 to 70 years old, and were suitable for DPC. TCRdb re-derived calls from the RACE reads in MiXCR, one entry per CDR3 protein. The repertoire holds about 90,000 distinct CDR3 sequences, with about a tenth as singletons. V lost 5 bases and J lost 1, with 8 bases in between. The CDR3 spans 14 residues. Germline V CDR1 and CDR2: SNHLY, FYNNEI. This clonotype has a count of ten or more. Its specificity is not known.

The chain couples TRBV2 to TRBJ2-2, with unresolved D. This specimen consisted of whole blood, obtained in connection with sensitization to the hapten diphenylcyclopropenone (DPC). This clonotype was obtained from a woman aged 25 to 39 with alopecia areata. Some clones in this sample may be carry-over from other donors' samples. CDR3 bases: TGTGCCAGCAGTCGAATGGGGAACACCGGGGAGCTGTTTTTT. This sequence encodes CASSRMGNTGELFF.